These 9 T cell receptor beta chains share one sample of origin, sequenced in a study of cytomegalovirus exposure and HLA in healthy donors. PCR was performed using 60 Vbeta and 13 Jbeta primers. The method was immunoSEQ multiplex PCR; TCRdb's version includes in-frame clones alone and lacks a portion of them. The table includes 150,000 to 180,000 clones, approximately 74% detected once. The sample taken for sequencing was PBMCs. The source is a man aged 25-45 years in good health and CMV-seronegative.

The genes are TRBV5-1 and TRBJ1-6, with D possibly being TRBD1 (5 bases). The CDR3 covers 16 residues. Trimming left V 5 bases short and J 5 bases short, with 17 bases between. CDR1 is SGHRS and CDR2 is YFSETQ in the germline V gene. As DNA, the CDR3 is TGCGCCAGCAGATCCGGCAGGGTGGGTAATAATTCACCCCTCCACTTT. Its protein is CASRSGRVGNNSPLHF.

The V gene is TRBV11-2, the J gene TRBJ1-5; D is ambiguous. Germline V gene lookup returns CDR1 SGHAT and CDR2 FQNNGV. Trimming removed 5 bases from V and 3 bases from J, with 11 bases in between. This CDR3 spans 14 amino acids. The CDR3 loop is CASSVGGINQPQHF. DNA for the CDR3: TGTGCCAGCAGCGTCGGAGGGATCAATCAGCCCCAGCATTTT.

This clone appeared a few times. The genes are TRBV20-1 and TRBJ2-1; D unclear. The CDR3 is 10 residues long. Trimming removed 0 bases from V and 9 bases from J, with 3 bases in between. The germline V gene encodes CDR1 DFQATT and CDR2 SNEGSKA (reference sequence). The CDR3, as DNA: TGCAGTGCTAGAGACAGTGAGCAGTTCTTC. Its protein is CSARDSEQFF.

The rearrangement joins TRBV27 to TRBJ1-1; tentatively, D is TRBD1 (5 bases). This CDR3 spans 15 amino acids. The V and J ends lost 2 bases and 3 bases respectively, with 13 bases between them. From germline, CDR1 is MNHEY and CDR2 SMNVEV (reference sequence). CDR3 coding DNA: TGTGCCAGCAGTTTAGATAGGGGCGCAGACACTGAAGCTTTCTTT. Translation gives CASSLDRGADTEAFF.

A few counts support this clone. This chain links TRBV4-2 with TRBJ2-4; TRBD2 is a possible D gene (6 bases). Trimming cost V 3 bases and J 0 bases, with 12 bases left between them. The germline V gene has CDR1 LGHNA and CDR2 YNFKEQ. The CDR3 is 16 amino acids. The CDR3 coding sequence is TGTGCCAGCAGCCATGGCGGGGACCTAGCCAAAAACATTCAGTACTTC. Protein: CASSHGGDLAKNIQYF.

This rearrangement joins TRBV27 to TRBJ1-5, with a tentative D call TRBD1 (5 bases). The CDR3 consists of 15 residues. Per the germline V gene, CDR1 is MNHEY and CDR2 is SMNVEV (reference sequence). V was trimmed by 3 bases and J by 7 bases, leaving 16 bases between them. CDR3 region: CASSLNGASVQPQHF. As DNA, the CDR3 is TGTGCCAGCAGTTTGAATGGGGCGTCAGTCCAGCCCCAGCATTTT.

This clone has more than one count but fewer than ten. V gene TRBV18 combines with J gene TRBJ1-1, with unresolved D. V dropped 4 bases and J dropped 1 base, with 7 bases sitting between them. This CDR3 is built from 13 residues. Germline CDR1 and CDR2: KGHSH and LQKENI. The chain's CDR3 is CASSLKPNTEAFF. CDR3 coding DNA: TGTGCCAGCTCACTCAAGCCGAACACTGAAGCTTTCTTT.

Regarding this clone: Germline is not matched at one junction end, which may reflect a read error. Here the CDR3 reads CASSYLGQPVNVLPF. The CDR3, as DNA: TGCGCCAGCAGCTACCTAGGACAGCCCGTCAACGTCCTGCCTTTC. The V and J genes are TRBV5-1 and TRBJ2-6, with D perhaps TRBD1 (6 bases). The germline CDR1 and CDR2 sequences are SGHRS and YFSETQ. The CDR3 runs to 15 residues.

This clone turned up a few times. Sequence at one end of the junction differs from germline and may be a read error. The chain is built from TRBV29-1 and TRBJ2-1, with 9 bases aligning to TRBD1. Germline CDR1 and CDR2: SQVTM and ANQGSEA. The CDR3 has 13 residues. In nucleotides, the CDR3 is TGCAGCGTAGAAGGGACAGGGAGGAGTGAGCAGTTCTTC. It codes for CSVEGTGRSEQFF.